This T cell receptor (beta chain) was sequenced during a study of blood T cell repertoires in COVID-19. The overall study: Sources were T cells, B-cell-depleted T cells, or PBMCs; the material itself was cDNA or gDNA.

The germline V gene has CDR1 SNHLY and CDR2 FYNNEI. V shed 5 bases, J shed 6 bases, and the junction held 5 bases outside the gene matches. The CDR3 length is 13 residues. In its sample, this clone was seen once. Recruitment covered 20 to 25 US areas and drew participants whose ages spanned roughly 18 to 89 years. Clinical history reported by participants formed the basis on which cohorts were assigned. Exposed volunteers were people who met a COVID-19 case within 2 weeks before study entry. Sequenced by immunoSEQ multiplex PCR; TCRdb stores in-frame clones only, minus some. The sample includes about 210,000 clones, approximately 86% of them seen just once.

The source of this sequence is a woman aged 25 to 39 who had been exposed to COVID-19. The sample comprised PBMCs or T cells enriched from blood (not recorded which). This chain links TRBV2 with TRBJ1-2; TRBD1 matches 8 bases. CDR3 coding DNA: TGTGCCAGCAGTCGGGACAGGATAAATGGCTACACCTTC. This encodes CASSRDRINGYTF. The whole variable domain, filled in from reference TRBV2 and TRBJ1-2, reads EPEVTQTPSHQVTQMGQEVILRCVPISNHLYFYWYRQILGQKVEFLVSFYNNEISEKSEIFDDQFSVERPDGSNFTLKIRSTKLEDSAMYFCASSRDRINGYTFGSGTRLTVV.